Ten or more counts support the clone carrying this T cell receptor (beta chain). Its antigen is not known. Libraries from sorted cells used 1 million T cells (CD4+ or CD8+). From 15-18 subjects, every sequencing run obtained over 170 million TCR-beta sequences. TCRdb fed the 5' RACE reads into MiXCR, producing one record per CDR3 protein. The data contain approximately 30,000 distinct CDR3 sequences, 4.5% to 7% of them singletons. The source of the sample is a study of neurological immune-mediated disorders. Study results and caveats: The most TCR clonal expansion was seen in HTLV-1-associated myelopathy, whereas the least was seen in multiple sclerosis, below the level in healthy controls.

The source material was CD4+ T cells from blood. This TCR derives from a woman in her fifties or sixties in good health.

In DNA form, the CDR3 reads TGTGCCAGCAGCTTAGTAGGGGGGCTCTCCGATACGCAGTATTTT. Encoded protein: CASSLVGGLSDTQYF. The J gene is TRBJ2-3, the V gene TRBV7-6, with D perhaps assigned TRBD1 or TRBD2 (6 bases each). The germline gives CDR1 SGHVS, CDR2 FNYEAQ. The CDR3 contains 15 residues. V was cut by 1 base and J by 6 bases, with 14 bases left in between.